What follows are 13 T cell receptor beta chains derived from one specimen sequenced in a study of blood T cell repertoires in COVID-19. The table came from immunoSEQ multiplex PCR; TCRdb's copy has only in-frame clones and leaves some out. The top ten hold under 4.5% of the sample, which has 200,000 to 250,000 clones, over 80% seen once. The sample was PBMCs or T cells enriched from blood (not recorded which). The receptors come from a woman aged 30 to 39 who had been exposed to COVID-19.

The chain carries TRBV5-4 and TRBJ2-1, with 11 bases matching TRBD2. Germline CDR1 and CDR2: SGHNT and YYREEE (reference sequence). This CDR3 comprises 15 residues. With V trimmed by 4 bases and J by 7 bases, 7 bases remained unmatched. The CDR3 loop reads CASSRTSGLRNEQFF. The CDR3 DNA sequence: TGTGCCAGCAGCCGGACTAGCGGGCTGAGGAATGAGCAGTTCTTC.

The rearrangement links TRBV2 to TRBJ2-7; no clear D. V was clipped by 4 bases and J by 6 bases, with 22 bases between them. There are 16 residues in the CDR3. Germline CDR1 and CDR2: SNHLY and FYNNEI. The CDR3 sequence: CASSVSQQKQEVEQYF. The CDR3 DNA follows: TGTGCCAGCAGTGTATCCCAACAGAAACAAGAAGTCGAGCAGTACTTC. Based on the CDR3 plus reference TRBV2 and TRBJ2-7, the full variable domain is EPEVTQTPSHQVTQMGQEVILRCVPISNHLYFYWYRQILGQKVEFLVSFYNNEISEKSEIFDDQFSVERPDGSNFTLKIRSTKLEDSAMYFCASSVSQQKQEVEQYFGPGTRLTVT.

The chain combines TRBV7-8 with TRBJ1-1; 8 positions match TRBD1. The CDR3 runs 16 residues. CDR1 and CDR2 from the germline V gene are SGHVS and FQNEAQ. The V gene end was trimmed by 5 bases and the J gene end by 1 base; junction bases not matched to a gene: 9. The DNA of the CDR3 is TGTGCCAGCAGCGAGACAGGGGTCCGAGGGAACACTGAAGCTTTCTTT. Its translation: CASSETGVRGNTEAFF.

This chain uses TRBV5-1 with TRBJ2-7; TRBD2 aligns across 8 bases. Looked up from germline, CDR1 is SGHRS and CDR2 is YFSETQ. The CDR3 length is 15 residues. The V segment lost 0 bases and the J segment 5 bases; nucleotides outside the gene matches: 7. The CDR3 protein is CASSLVAAGVDEQYF. The CDR3 coding sequence is TGCGCCAGCAGCTTGGTGGCAGCGGGAGTCGACGAGCAGTACTTC. Together with reference TRBV5-1 and TRBJ2-7, the CDR3 gives the full variable domain: KAGVTQTPRYLIKTRGQQVTLSCSPISGHRSVSWYQQTPGQGLQFLFEYFSETQRNKGNFPGRFSGRQFSNSRSEMNVSTLELGDSALYLCASSLVAAGVDEQYFGPGTRLTVT.

The chain has TRBV4-1 and TRBJ2-3, with 8 bases that match TRBD2. V lost 0 bases to trimming and J lost 0 bases; unmatched junction nucleotides: 5. The CDR3 runs 17 residues. CDR1 and CDR2 (germline): MGHRA, YSYEKL. For the CDR3, the DNA is TGCGCCAGCAGCCAAGACCAACTAGCGGCTAGCACAGATACGCAGTATTTT. This sequence encodes CASSQDQLAASTDTQYF.

V and J are TRBV4-1 and TRBJ1-2; 9 bases align to TRBD1. From germline, CDR1 is MGHRA and CDR2 YSYEKL. Trimming took 5 bases from V and 2 from J; bases not matched to a gene: 6. CDR3 length equals 15 residues. This CDR3 is CASSEGDRVNYGYTF. The CDR3 coding sequence is TGCGCCAGCAGCGAAGGGGACAGGGTAAACTATGGCTACACCTTC.

This sequence joins TRBV7-6 and TRBJ2-3, with 8 positions matching TRBD2. The germline V gene has CDR1 SGHVS and CDR2 FNYEAQ. The V and J ends lost 0 bases and 6 bases, in that order; junction bases with no gene match: 11. The length of the CDR3 is 17 residues. The CDR3 DNA reads TGTGCCAGCAGCTTAGCGCTCGGCGGGAGGAACCCCGATACGCAGTATTTT. It codes for CASSLALGGRNPDTQYF.

This clone appeared a single time. The V and J genes are TRBV28 and TRBJ1-5; 8 bases line up with TRBD1. The V segment lost 6 bases and the J segment 6 bases; nucleotides outside the gene matches: 4. The CDR3 has 13 amino acids. Germline values: CDR1 MDHEN, CDR2 SYDVKM. CDR3 region: CASSSGGSQPQHF. As DNA, the CDR3 is TGTGCCAGCAGCTCAGGGGGCAGTCAGCCCCAGCATTTT.

This clone appeared a single time. V is TRBV9 and J is TRBJ2-2; a possible D gene is TRBD2 (5 bases). Germline-derived CDR1 and CDR2 are SGDLS and YYNGEE. V lost 4 bases and J 4 bases, leaving 11 bases between the germline ends. This CDR3 comprises 14 residues. CDR3: CASSPRGSTGELFF. CDR3 nucleotide sequence: TGTGCCAGCAGCCCCCGAGGGAGCACCGGGGAGCTGTTTTTT.

The V and J genes are TRBV6-5 and TRBJ1-5; TRBD1 matches at 10 bases. Germline values: CDR1 MNHEY, CDR2 SVGAGI. V lost 7 bases to trimming and J lost 0 bases; unmatched junction nucleotides: 3. The CDR3 runs 15 residues. The CDR3: CASTGQGNSNQPQHF. The CDR3 coding sequence is TGTGCCAGCACGGGACAGGGGAATAGCAATCAGCCCCAGCATTTT.

This clone has just a few counts. J is TRBJ2-3 and V is TRBV2; the D gene is possibly TRBD1 (5 bases). The CDR3 is 14 amino acids. Germline loops: CDR1 SNHLY, CDR2 FYNNEI. Trimming took off 3 bases at V and 2 bases at J, with 9 bases between the two ends. The CDR3 protein is CASSDRALTDTQYF. For the CDR3, the DNA is TGTGCCAGCAGTGACAGGGCCCTCACAGATACGCAGTATTTT.

This chain joins TRBV12-5 and TRBJ1-5; 7 nucleotides agree with TRBD1. CDR3 length equals 16 residues. CDR1 and CDR2 (germline): LGHNT, FRNRAP. V shed 5 bases and J 1 base; nucleotides not matched to a gene: 8. The CDR3 coding sequence is TGTGCTAGTGGTCCAGGGACAGATGGGAGCAATCAGCCCCAGCATTTT. Encoded protein: CASGPGTDGSNQPQHF.

This clone was seen ten or more times. The chain employs TRBV5-1 and TRBJ2-1; TRBD2 agrees at 9 bases. The CDR3 runs to 16 residues. The J segment lost 3 bases and the V segment lost 2 bases, leaving 6 bases of the junction unmatched. Looked up from germline, CDR1 is SGHRS and CDR2 is YFSETQ. Here the CDR3 DNA reads TGCGCCAGCAGCTTAATAGGACTAGCGAACTACAATGAGCAGTTCTTC. Its protein is CASSLIGLANYNEQFF.